The 8 T cell receptor beta chains presented below share a single source sample, sequenced in a study of PD-1 blockade in classical Hodgkin lymphoma. Brentuximab vedotin exposure varied among the patients, all of whom had relapsed after autologous stem cell transplantation. Repertoires were generated with immunoSEQ multiplex PCR, while TCRdb's copy carries only in-frame clones and drops some. This table has about 84,000 clones, about nine tenths appearing once. The sequenced sample was peripheral blood mononuclear cells (PBMCs), obtained at baseline. The receptors originated from a human donor with classical Hodgkin lymphoma.

This chain uses TRBV28 with TRBJ1-5; TRBD1 matches 7 bases. The V gene end was trimmed by 4 bases and the J gene end by 3 bases; junction bases not matched to a gene: 9. The CDR3 length is 16 residues. Germline assignment: CDR1 MDHEN and CDR2 SYDVKM. The CDR3 loop reads CASSSLGDSPNQPQHF. CDR3 DNA: TGTGCCAGCAGTTCCCTCGGGGACAGCCCCAATCAGCCCCAGCATTTT.

The gene calls are TRBV7-9 and TRBJ2-5; the D gene is possibly TRBD2 (6 bases). V was trimmed by 5 bases and J by 5 bases, leaving 9 bases between them. CDR3 length equals 12 residues. In germline, CDR1 is SEHNR, CDR2 FQNEAQ (reference sequence). This CDR3 reads CASSGGWETQYF. The CDR3 DNA reads TGTGCCAGCAGCGGGGGGTGGGAGACCCAGTACTTC.

The genes are TRBV14 and TRBJ2-7, with 7 bases identical to TRBD1. Germline V lookup: CDR1 SGHDN, CDR2 FVKESK. Trimming took 4 bases from V and 2 from J; bases not matched to a gene: 5. The CDR3 sequence is 14 residues long. The CDR3: CASSLGDSPYEQYF. The CDR3 DNA reads TGTGCCAGCAGCCTTGGGGACAGCCCCTACGAGCAGTACTTC.

This clone was counted only a few times. The CDR3 spells CASSLGTAASGNTIYF. As DNA, the CDR3 is TGTGCCAGCAGCTTAGGGACGGCCGCATCTGGAAACACCATATATTTT. The rearrangement uses TRBV7-2 and TRBJ1-3; unclear D gene. V shed 1 base and J shed 1 base, with 11 bases lying between them. Germline V gene lookup returns CDR1 SGHTA and CDR2 FQGNSA. The CDR3 is 16 residues long.

The rearrangement uses TRBV6-1 and TRBJ1-2; weak D call: TRBD1 (6 bases). Germline loops: CDR1 MNHNS, CDR2 SASEGT. The CDR3 extends over 15 amino acids. V was cut by 6 bases and J by 8 bases, with 22 bases left in between. CDR3 bases: TGTGCCAGCAGAGGCCGGGACACCGGTTTATCAGGCTACACCTTC. Protein sequence: CASRGRDTGLSGYTF.

The chain employs TRBV18 and TRBJ1-1; TRBD1 agrees at 7 bases. The CDR3 loop spans 14 amino acids. The V gene's germline CDR1 is KGHSH and CDR2 LQKENI. V was pared by 6 bases and J by 5 bases, with 9 bases of the junction left unmatched. The CDR3 sequence: CASSAHRGETEAFF. The DNA of the CDR3 is TGTGCCAGCTCGGCCCACAGGGGAGAGACTGAAGCTTTCTTT.

The chain carries TRBV2 and TRBJ1-1; tentatively, D is TRBD1 (5 bases). The CDR3 spans 13 residues. V was shortened by 8 bases and J by 3 bases, with 13 bases between the two germline ends. Germline loops: CDR1 SNHLY, CDR2 FYNNEI. CDR3 DNA: TGTGCCAGCCGCCGGGGAGGGGACACTGAAGCTTTCTTT. It specifies CASRRGGDTEAFF.

The V and J genes are TRBV10-3 and TRBJ2-7, with D hard to call. Trimming cost V 2 bases and J 1 base, with 12 bases left between them. The CDR3 runs 15 residues. The germline CDR1 and CDR2 sequences are ENHRY and SYGVKD. CDR3: CAISEIGTASYEQYF. As DNA, the CDR3 is TGTGCCATCAGTGAGATAGGTACAGCTTCCTACGAGCAGTACTTC.